This entry describes one T cell receptor (beta chain). Its antigen remains unidentified. TCRdb keeps only in-frame clones here, not all; method: immunoSEQ multiplex PCR. Of 100,000 to 150,000 clones listed, about nine tenths were seen once; the top ten hold around 20%. Germline V gene lookup returns CDR1 LNHDA and CDR2 SQIVND (reference sequence). Trimming pared 3 bases from V and 0 bases from J, leaving 8 bases between. The CDR3 sequence is 14 residues long. This specimen comes from a study of T cell responses to AZD1222 COVID-19 vaccine. Whole-study findings and limits: Reportedly, nearly half the spike-specific TCRs target unmutated variant regions.

This sample comprised peripheral blood, obtained on day 0 of AZD1222 vaccination. This rearrangement joins TRBV19 to TRBJ1-2; the D is unclear. This TCR was recovered from an adult in good health. The CDR3 DNA follows: TGTGCCAGTAGTATGTTCACCACTAACTATGGCTACACCTTC. It is translated as CASSMFTTNYGYTF.